This T cell receptor beta chain was identified in a study of glioma-infiltrating T cells after dendritic cell vaccination. Repertoires were generated with immunoSEQ multiplex PCR, while TCRdb's copy carries only in-frame clones and drops some. Among approximately 100,000 clones listed, about four fifths were seen once. Fresh-frozen tumor tissue and more than two years of survival data were available for all. CDR3 length: 13 amino acids. Per germline, CDR1 SEHNR and CDR2 FQNEAQ (reference sequence). V shed 4 bases, J shed 3 bases, and the junction held 2 bases outside the gene matches. This chain joins TRBV7-9 and TRBJ1-1, with 7 bases aligning to TRBD1. The sequence came from a human donor with glioblastoma. The sample in question was blood, obtained before dendritic cell vaccination. CDR3 in amino acids: CASSSQGDTEAFF. Written as DNA, the CDR3 is TGTGCCAGCAGCTCCCAGGGGGACACTGAAGCTTTCTTT.